These T cell receptor beta chains were read from a single sample in a study of blood T cell repertoires in COVID-19. Profiled with immunoSEQ multiplex PCR; TCRdb holds only in-frame clones, not every one. The table records about 180,000 clones, more than 75% of them present only once. Sequenced input: peripheral blood. These receptors were taken from a person between 65 and 80 years old with COVID-19, enrolled during active disease. CDR3s include the opening cysteine and the closing phenylalanine or tryptophan. The D gene is left open where the match is weak. Clone size, where shown, is once, few, many, or a class for clones that have expanded.

d_call | j_call | v_call | clone_size | cdr3_aa | cdr3_nt
- | TRBJ1-1 | TRBV6-6 | - | CASHTSANTEAFF | TGTGCCAGCCACACGTCCGCGAACACTGAAGCTTTCTTT
TRBD1 | TRBJ1-4 | TRBV24-1 | - | CATSDTYGTGMRVTNEKLFF | TGTGCCACCAGTGACACCTACGGGACAGGGATGCGGGTAACTAATGAAAAACTGTTTTTT
TRBD2 | TRBJ2-5 | TRBV27 | once | CASSSPTGGGLAGAETQYF | TGTGCCAGCAGCTCCCCCACCGGGGGGGGACTAGCGGGAGCGGAGACCCAGTACTTC
TRBD1 | TRBJ1-5 | TRBV6-5 | - | CASAKQGAGNQPQHF | TGTGCCTCGGCCAAACAGGGGGCAGGCAATCAGCCCCAGCATTTT
TRBD1 | TRBJ2-5 | TRBV11-3 | few | CASSKRTGGDETQYF | TGTGCCAGCAGCAAGAGGACAGGCGGTGACGAGACCCAGTACTTC
- | TRBJ2-4 | TRBV5-8 | - | CASSFTGSKNIQYF | TGTGCCAGCAGCTTTACAGGGTCCAAAAACATTCAGTACTTC
- | TRBJ1-1 | TRBV28 | - | CASSLDEGSEAFF | TGTGCCAGCAGTTTAGACGAGGGCTCTGAAGCTTTCTTT
TRBD2 | TRBJ2-3 | TRBV5-1 | - | CASSLVSGGALDTQYF | TGCGCCAGCAGCTTGGTGAGCGGGGGGGCCCTAGATACGCAGTATTTT
- | TRBJ2-2 | TRBV23-1 | - | CASSRRQADTGELFF | TGCGCCAGCAGCCGCAGACAGGCCGACACCGGGGAGCTGTTTTTT
TRBD2 | TRBJ2-1 | TRBV6-4 | - | CASSDSSGGANEQFF | TGTGCCAGCAGTGACTCTAGCGGGGGGGCAAACGAGCAGTTCTTC
TRBD2 | TRBJ2-3 | TRBV29-1 | - | CSVVGGREAQLKNTDTQYF | TGCAGCGTTGTGGGAGGTCGGGAGGCCCAACTCAAAAACACAGATACGCAGTATTTT
- | TRBJ1-3 | TRBV7-9 | - | CASSTGVRATIYF | TGTGCCAGCAGCACAGGTGTTAGGGCCACCATATATTTT
TRBD1 | TRBJ2-2 | TRBV6-5 | few | CASSSGTGFGELFF | TGTGCCAGCAGTTCGGGGACAGGGTTCGGGGAGCTGTTTTTT
TRBD1 | TRBJ1-2 | TRBV7-9 | - | CASSPTPSRTGRYGYTF | TGTGCCAGCAGCCCTACACCAAGTCGGACAGGGCGCTATGGCTACACCTTC
- | TRBJ2-2 | TRBV7-3 | once | CASSSARSGTGELFF | TGTGCCAGCAGCTCAGCCCGTAGCGGCACCGGGGAGCTGTTTTTT
TRBD2 | TRBJ2-1 | TRBV7-8 | once | CASSLASGGFNEQFF | TGTGCCAGCAGCTTAGCCAGCGGGGGGTTTAATGAGCAGTTCTTC
TRBD2 | TRBJ2-7 | TRBV28 | - | CASSFQTSPTYEQYF | TGTGCCAGCAGTTTTCAGACTAGCCCAACCTACGAGCAGTACTTC
- | TRBJ2-5 | TRBV7-6 | - | CASSPEIQGSLVGQETQYF | TGTGCCAGCAGCCCAGAAATTCAGGGGTCACTCGTAGGGCAAGAGACCCAGTACTTC
TRBD1 | TRBJ1-4 | TRBV3-1/TRBV3-2 | - | CASSQGPGQGRSELFF | TGTGCCAGCAGCCAAGGCCCGGGACAGGGCCGGAGTGAACTGTTTTTT
TRBD1 | TRBJ2-7 | TRBV12-3/TRBV12-4 | - | CASNAGGGYEQYF | TGTGCCAGCAATGCAGGGGGTGGGTACGAGCAGTACTTC
- | TRBJ2-1 | TRBV6-5 | - | CASSYDYGKYNEQFF | TGTGCCAGCAGTTACGACTACGGAAAATACAATGAGCAGTTCTTC
- | TRBJ2-6 | TRBV9 | once | CASSRSKRGFGANVLTF | TGTGCCAGCAGTCGCTCCAAGAGGGGGTTTGGGGCCAACGTCCTGACTTTC
- | TRBJ2-2 | TRBV19 | - | CASMQPRAGGTRNTGELFF | TGTGCCAGTATGCAGCCACGTGCAGGGGGGACGAGGAACACCGGGGAGCTGTTTTTT
- | TRBJ2-1 | TRBV4-3 | - | CASSQDSAISYNEQFF | TGCGCCAGCAGCCAAGATAGCGCTATCTCCTACAATGAGCAGTTCTTC
TRBD1 | TRBJ1-1 | TRBV6-5 | - | CASSYVTGGYGTEAFF | TGTGCCAGCAGTTATGTTACAGGGGGATATGGCACTGAAGCTTTCTTT
TRBD2 | TRBJ2-3 | TRBV7-3 | - | CASSPTGLAGGLSTDTQYF | TGTGCCAGCAGCCCCACGGGACTAGCGGGAGGCCTCAGCACAGATACGCAGTATTTT
TRBD1 | TRBJ1-5 | TRBV28 | - | CASSPRRQGGNQPQHF | TGTGCCAGCAGTCCCCGTCGACAGGGTGGCAATCAGCCCCAGCATTTT
- | TRBJ2-2 | TRBV11-3 | - | CASSFAGVSGELFF | TGTGCCAGCAGCTTTGCAGGGGTCAGCGGGGAGCTGTTTTTT
- | TRBJ2-7 | TRBV7-9 | - | CASSLVTRLEQYF | TGTGCCAGCAGCTTAGTAACGCGGTTGGAGCAGTACTTC
TRBD1 | TRBJ1-1 | TRBV29-1 | - | CSALGQFLTEAFF | TGCAGTGCCCTGGGACAGTTCCTCACTGAAGCTTTCTTT
TRBD1 | TRBJ2-7 | TRBV6-5 | many | CASSTSWTGGYEQYF | TGTGCCAGCAGTACATCCTGGACAGGGGGCTACGAGCAGTACTTC
TRBD2 | TRBJ2-1 | TRBV9 | - | CASGQREARNEQFF | TGTGCCAGCGGGCAGCGGGAGGCTCGAAATGAGCAGTTCTTC
TRBD2 | TRBJ2-7 | TRBV29-1 | - | CSGSGGEYPYEQYF | TGCAGCGGCTCGGGGGGGGAATACCCCTACGAGCAGTACTTC
- | TRBJ1-2 | TRBV5-4 | few | CASRPAIANYGYTF | TGTGCCAGCAGACCCGCGATAGCTAACTATGGCTACACCTTC
TRBD2 | TRBJ2-1 | TRBV11-2 | - | CASSTLAGMNEQFF | TGTGCCAGCAGCACACTAGCGGGAATGAATGAGCAGTTCTTC
- | TRBJ1-6 | TRBV27 | - | CASTMRTATSDNSPLHF | TGTGCCAGCACCATGCGGACAGCGACATCCGATAATTCACCCCTCCACTTT
TRBD1 | TRBJ1-4 | TRBV2 | few | CASSATKTGGREKLFF | TGTGCCAGCAGCGCAACTAAGACAGGGGGAAGGGAAAAACTGTTTTTT
- | TRBJ1-5 | TRBV5-6 | - | CASTRWGNIASEHF | TGTGCCAGCACAAGATGGGGCAATATCGCGTCTGAGCATTTT
- | TRBJ2-5 | TRBV11-2 | - | CASSATTPQGTQYF | TGTGCCAGCAGCGCCACTACCCCCCAGGGGACCCAGTACTTC
- | TRBJ2-5 | TRBV7-2 | once | CASSLARSQETQYF | TGTGCCAGCAGCTTAGCCCGGTCTCAAGAGACCCAGTACTTC
- | TRBJ1-6 | TRBV5-8 | - | CASRLRGRNSPLHF | TGTGCCAGCAGACTCAGGGGAAGGAATTCACCCCTCCACTTT
- | TRBJ1-4 | TRBV9 | once | CASSVGAGANEKLFF | TGTGCCAGCAGCGTAGGTGCAGGGGCCAATGAAAAACTGTTTTTT
- | TRBJ2-7 | TRBV3-1/TRBV3-2 | - | CASSAGRGRTYEQYF | TGTGCCAGCAGTGCCGGCAGGGGTCGAACCTACGAGCAGTACTTC
TRBD1 | TRBJ2-7 | TRBV27 | - | CASSLSRGLEQYF | TGTGCCAGCAGTTTATCGAGGGGGCTCGAGCAGTACTTC
TRBD2 | TRBJ2-3 | TRBV7-2 | - | CASSTSAGTDTQYF | TGTGCCAGCAGTACTAGCGCTGGCACAGATACGCAGTATTTT
- | TRBJ2-7 | TRBV15 | - | CATSRDLTGVEQYF | TGTGCCACCAGCAGAGATCTAACGGGGGTCGAGCAGTACTTC